A single sample is the source of the 30 T cell receptor beta chains below, sequenced in a study of lymphopenia after photon versus proton radiotherapy. Method: immunoSEQ multiplex PCR; TCRdb's copy keeps in-frame clones and lacks some. The sample has about 45,000 clones; 85% are singletons. This specimen consisted of peripheral blood, obtained from a patient treated with photon-based radiotherapy. All receptors derive from a man aged 35 to 55 with gastric cancer.

The V gene is TRBV19, the J gene TRBJ1-1, with D uncertain. This CDR3 has 15 residues. Trimming took off 3 bases at V and 3 bases at J, with 14 bases between the two ends. Per the germline V gene, CDR1 is LNHDA and CDR2 is SQIVND (reference sequence). As DNA, the CDR3 is TGTGCCAGTAGTATCTCCGGGCTTCGGGACACTGAAGCTTTCTTT. Translating it yields CASSISGLRDTEAFF.

The chain is built from TRBV5-1 and TRBJ2-5; a possible D gene is TRBD2 (7 bases). The CDR3 is 15 residues long. Trimming cost V 9 bases and J 11 bases, with 29 bases left between them. Germline V lookup: CDR1 SGHRS, CDR2 YFSETQ. The CDR3 DNA reads TGCGCCACCTCCCAGGGCCCGGGGGGAGCAGGGGAGCAGTACTTC. It encodes CATSQGPGGAGEQYF.

This chain links TRBV11-2 with TRBJ2-5; 7 nucleotides agree with TRBD2. This CDR3 has 14 residues. Per germline, CDR1 SGHAT and CDR2 FQNNGV. Trimming at V came to 6 bases and at J to 5 bases, leaving 9 bases not matched to a gene. CDR3 protein: CASSTLASSETQYF. The CDR3 nucleotides read TGTGCCAGCAGTACACTAGCGAGTTCGGAGACCCAGTACTTC.

The V call is TRBV4-1, the J call TRBJ1-2; D gene uncertain. Germline loops: CDR1 MGHRA, CDR2 YSYEKL. This CDR3 contains 15 residues. Trimming took off 1 base at V and 3 bases at J, with 12 bases between the two ends. In DNA, the CDR3 is TGCGCCAGCAGCCAAGTTGGAACAAGGCACTATGGCTACACCTTC. It translates to CASSQVGTRHYGYTF.

This chain connects TRBV5-1 to TRBJ1-1; D is uncertain. Trimming pared 4 bases from V and 1 base from J, leaving 11 bases between. This CDR3 has 14 amino acids. Germline V lookup: CDR1 SGHRS, CDR2 YFSETQ. The CDR3 region is CASSPPTANTEAFF. CDR3 DNA: TGCGCCAGCAGCCCACCCACAGCGAACACTGAAGCTTTCTTT. The whole variable domain, remainder taken from reference TRBV5-1 and TRBJ1-1, is KAGVTQTPRYLIKTRGQQVTLSCSPISGHRSVSWYQQTPGQGLQFLFEYFSETQRNKGNFPGRFSGRQFSNSRSEMNVSTLELGDSALYLCASSPPTANTEAFFGQGTRLTVV.

The chain couples TRBV25-1 to TRBJ2-3; 7 bases are a match to TRBD1. Germline trimming cut 2 bases from V and 6 bases from J; bases unmatched to any gene: 2. The V gene's germline CDR1 is MGHDK and CDR2 SYGVNS. This CDR3 is built from 13 residues. CDR3 DNA: TGTGCCAGCAGTGAAAAGGACAGGGATACGCAGTATTTT. This translates into CASSEKDRDTQYF.

CDR3 region: CASSQDVDGLQETQYF. The CDR3 DNA follows: TGCGCCAGCAGCCAAGATGTGGACGGCTTGCAAGAGACCCAGTACTTC. The J gene is TRBJ2-5, the V gene TRBV4-3; D unresolved. CDR1 LGHNA and CDR2 YSLEER come from the germline V gene. CDR3 length equals 16 residues. Trimming took 0 bases from V and 2 from J, leaving 13 bases between them.

The chain's CDR3 is CASGSTGDIQYF. Here the CDR3 DNA reads TGTGCCAGCGGCTCAACAGGGGACATTCAGTACTTC. This chain joins TRBV27 and TRBJ2-4; 7 positions agree with TRBD1. This CDR3 is 12 amino acids long. V was clipped by 8 bases and J by 8 bases; unmatched bases: 6. From germline, CDR1 is MNHEY and CDR2 SMNVEV (reference sequence).

The chain recombines TRBV7-3 with TRBJ2-2, with 9 bases that match TRBD2. CDR1 and CDR2 (germline): SGHTA, FQGTGA. V was clipped by 6 bases and J by 6 bases; unmatched bases: 5. The CDR3 consists of 14 residues. For the CDR3, the DNA is TGTGCCAGCAGTTGGCTAGCGGGGTCCGGGGAGCTGTTTTTT. Translating gives CASSWLAGSGELFF.

With regard to this clone: Other DNA sequences of this sample code for an identical CDR3. The J gene is TRBJ1-2, the V gene TRBV5-1, with D possibly matching TRBD1 (6 bases). V lost 0 bases, J lost 7 bases, and 7 bases lay in between. This CDR3 is 12 amino acids long. Germline V lookup: CDR1 SGHRS, CDR2 YFSETQ. In DNA form, the CDR3 reads TGCGCCAGCAGCTTGGACAGGGCTGGCTACACCTTC. Translation gives CASSLDRAGYTF. The full variable domain, with the rest looked up from reference TRBV5-1 and TRBJ1-2, is KAGVTQTPRYLIKTRGQQVTLSCSPISGHRSVSWYQQTPGQGLQFLFEYFSETQRNKGNFPGRFSGRQFSNSRSEMNVSTLELGDSALYLCASSLDRAGYTFGSGTRLTVV.

The CDR3 nucleotides read TGTGCCATCAGTGCGACGGGTGGCACTGAAGCTTTCTTT. It encodes CAISATGGTEAFF. The chain combines TRBV10-3 with TRBJ1-1; D is undetermined. Germline CDR1 ENHRY, CDR2 SYGVKD. The V end was cut by 4 bases, the J end by 4 bases, with 10 bases between. CDR3 length: 13 amino acids.

This chain uses TRBV19 with TRBJ2-5; no firm D call. The germline CDR1 and CDR2 sequences are LNHDA and SQIVND (reference sequence). V was cut by 2 bases and J by 1 base, with 11 bases left in between. The CDR3 has 15 residues. The chain's CDR3 is CASSIIAHSQETQYF. CDR3 nucleotide sequence: TGTGCCAGTAGTATAATCGCACATAGCCAAGAGACCCAGTACTTC.

V usage is TRBV14 and J usage is TRBJ2-4, with 7 bases identical to TRBD1. There are 17 residues in the CDR3. V dropped 7 bases and J dropped 0; count of bases not matched to a gene: 12. Germline V gene data show CDR1 as SGHDN and CDR2 as FVKESK. The CDR3 DNA follows: TGTGCCAGCAACCCGGAACAGGGGCGGGTAGCCAAAAACATTCAGTACTTC. It translates to CASNPEQGRVAKNIQYF.

This chain joins TRBV7-2 and TRBJ1-1; the D gene is possibly TRBD1 (5 bases). The germline CDR1 and CDR2 sequences are SGHTA and FQGNSA. Trimming took 4 bases from V and 2 from J, leaving 11 bases between them. The CDR3 is 14 residues long. As DNA, the CDR3 is TGTGCCAGCAGCTCCTTCGGGGCCAACACTGAAGCTTTCTTT. Amino acids: CASSSFGANTEAFF.

The chain carries TRBV11-3 and TRBJ1-1; 9 nucleotides line up with TRBD1. The CDR3 has 17 residues. CDR1 and CDR2 (germline): SGHNT, YENEEA. The junction had 11 bases not matched to a gene; V was cut back by 3 bases and J by 3 bases. In nucleotides, the CDR3 is TGTGCCAGCAGCTTCACCCTCCGGGACAGGGCGGACACTGAAGCTTTCTTT. Residues: CASSFTLRDRADTEAFF. The full variable domain, with the rest looked up from reference TRBV11-3 and TRBJ1-1, is EAGVVQSPRYKIIEKKQPVAFWCNPISGHNTLYWYLQNLGQGPELLIRYENEEAVDDSQLPKDRFSAERLKGVDSTLKIQPAELGDSAVYLCASSFTLRDRADTEAFFGQGTRLTVV.

This chain connects TRBV27 to TRBJ1-1; weak D call: TRBD1 (5 bases). Trimming stripped 5 bases from V and 3 bases from J, with 16 bases between. The CDR3 is 15 amino acids. From germline, CDR1 is MNHEY and CDR2 SMNVEV (reference sequence). CDR3 sequence: CASSPFEGPDTEAFF. The DNA for the CDR3 is TGTGCCAGCAGTCCGTTTGAGGGGCCCGACACTGAAGCTTTCTTT.

V usage is TRBV5-4 and J usage is TRBJ2-7; 7 bases match TRBD1. Trimming cost V 0 bases and J 2 bases; bases outside gene matches: 5. The CDR3 contains 15 residues. Germline CDR1 SGHNT, CDR2 YYREEE (reference sequence). The CDR3 protein is CASSLDRGETYEQYF. The CDR3 coding sequence is TGTGCCAGCAGCTTGGACAGGGGAGAGACCTACGAGCAGTACTTC.

A single count supports this clone. The V and J genes are TRBV5-1 and TRBJ1-6, with D perhaps TRBD1 (6 bases). V was pared by 0 bases and J by 7 bases, with 11 bases between. The CDR3 consists of 15 residues. In germline, CDR1 is SGHRS, CDR2 YFSETQ. CDR3 DNA: TGCGCCAGCAGCTTGGGGACAACAGGGAATTCACCCCTCCACTTT. Protein sequence: CASSLGTTGNSPLHF.

This chain connects TRBV7-3 to TRBJ1-1, with no clear D. Trimming shortened V by 2 bases and J by 5 bases, and 9 bases separated the two germline ends. This CDR3 comprises 13 residues. In germline, CDR1 is SGHTA, CDR2 FQGTGA. The CDR3 spells CASSLYKATEAFF. The CDR3 DNA reads TGTGCCAGCAGCTTATACAAAGCTACTGAAGCTTTCTTT.

The rearrangement uses TRBV7-3 and TRBJ2-3, with 7 nucleotides matching TRBD1. The CDR3 spans 16 residues. CDR1 is SGHTA, CDR2 FQGTGA, per germline. With 2 bases clipped from V and 1 base from J, the junction kept 6 bases outside the gene matches. The CDR3 DNA reads as TGTGCCAGCAGCTTAGGGTACAGGGGCGGCACAGATACGCAGTATTTT. It specifies CASSLGYRGGTDTQYF. The full variable domain, its missing parts supplied by reference TRBV7-3 and TRBJ2-3, is GAGVSQTPSNKVTEKGKYVELRCDPISGHTALYWYRQSLGQGPEFLIYFQGTGAADDSGLPNDRFFAVRPEGSVSTLKIQRTERGDSAVYLCASSLGYRGGTDTQYFGPGTRLTVL.

This clone was counted a few times. The V gene is TRBV7-2, the J gene TRBJ1-2; TRBD1 matches 7 bases. With 2 bases clipped from V and 7 bases from J, the junction kept 7 bases outside the gene matches. The CDR3 spans 14 residues. CDR1 and CDR2 (germline): SGHTA, FQGNSA. The CDR3 DNA reads as TGTGCCAGCAGCTTAAATCAGGGGGAGGTTGGCTACACCTTC. Translating gives CASSLNQGEVGYTF.

This clone was picked up a small number of times. This sequence joins TRBV27 and TRBJ1-2; unclear D gene. The CDR3 sequence is 15 residues long. Deletions cut 3 bases from V and 8 bases from J, with 19 bases between. CDR1 and CDR2 from the germline V gene are MNHEY and SMNVEV (reference sequence). The CDR3, as DNA: TGTGCCAGCAGTTTTTCAGCCACAGCGATGGGGGGCTACACCTTC. As protein: CASSFSATAMGGYTF.

This sequence joins TRBV19 and TRBJ1-1; TRBD1 aligns across 9 bases. Losses at the gene ends were 4 bases for V and 1 base for J; bases not matched to a gene: 10. Germline lookup yields CDR1 LNHDA and CDR2 SQIVND (reference sequence). The CDR3 has 17 residues. The CDR3 is CASSTDDRGGGNTEAFF. Here the CDR3 DNA reads TGTGCCAGTAGTACAGACGACAGGGGGGGCGGGAACACTGAAGCTTTCTTT.

The chain couples TRBV12-5 to TRBJ2-1, with D unclear. Germline CDR1 LGHNT, CDR2 FRNRAP. The CDR3 length is 14 residues. Trimming left V 1 base short and J 0 bases short, with 4 bases between. The CDR3 is CASGLGSSYNEQFF. The CDR3 DNA reads as TGTGCTAGTGGTTTGGGCAGCTCCTACAATGAGCAGTTCTTC.

This chain uses TRBV4-3 with TRBJ1-6; D is ambiguous. Trimming pared 3 bases from V and 6 bases from J, leaving 9 bases between. Germline V lookup: CDR1 LGHNA, CDR2 YSLEER. This CDR3 spans 14 amino acids. This CDR3 reads CASSQGNVNSPLHF. CDR3 in DNA: TGCGCCAGCAGCCAGGGGAACGTTAATTCACCCCTCCACTTT.

CDR3 region: CASSLVTGLNSGNTIYF. The CDR3 DNA reads as TGTGCCAGCAGCTTGGTCACAGGCCTCAACTCTGGAAACACCATATATTTT. V and J are TRBV5-6 and TRBJ1-3; a weak D match, TRBD1 (5 bases). This CDR3 comprises 17 residues. V dropped 0 bases and J dropped 0 bases, with 13 bases sitting between them. The germline gives CDR1 SGHDT, CDR2 YYEEEE.

This clone was observed a single time. The chain combines TRBV19 with TRBJ1-1; D unresolved. The CDR3 consists of 14 residues. Germline CDR1 and CDR2: LNHDA and SQIVND (reference sequence). Trimming cost V 4 bases and J 0 bases, with 9 bases left between them. The CDR3, as DNA: TGTGCCAGTAGTAGCCGATCGATGAACACTGAAGCTTTCTTT. Its translation is CASSSRSMNTEAFF. The variable domain in full, completed from reference TRBV19 and TRBJ1-1, reads DGGITQSPKYLFRKEGQNVTLSCEQNLNHDAMYWYRQDPGQGLRLIYYSQIVNDFQKGDIAEGYSVSREKKESFPLTVTSAQKNPTAFYLCASSSRSMNTEAFFGQGTRLTVV.

The gene calls are TRBV6-1 and TRBJ2-7, with TRBD2 identical over 7 bases. Trimming removed 6 bases from V and 4 bases from J; junction bases left unmatched: 9. Germline V gives CDR1 MNHNS, CDR2 SASEGT. The CDR3 runs to 14 residues. CDR3 DNA sequence: TGTGCCAGCAGGAGAAACGACGGGGGGTACGAGCAGTACTTC. Translated, it gives CASRRNDGGYEQYF.

The genes are TRBV2 and TRBJ2-1, with D unresolved. The CDR3 sequence is 15 residues long. Trimming removed 3 bases from V and 0 bases from J, with 9 bases in between. From germline, CDR1 is SNHLY and CDR2 FYNNEI. CDR3 region: CASSDYASSYNEQFF. The CDR3 DNA sequence: TGTGCCAGCAGTGACTACGCCAGCTCCTACAATGAGCAGTTCTTC.

The V gene is TRBV6-1, the J gene TRBJ2-3; D could derive from TRBD1 or TRBD2 (5 bases each). Germline V gives CDR1 MNHNS, CDR2 SASEGT. This CDR3 region has 17 residues. Trimming took off 0 bases at V and 3 bases at J, with 16 bases between the two ends. Here the CDR3 DNA reads TGTGCCAGCAGTGAAGCAGGGACCAATATGGGGACAGATACGCAGTATTTT. Its protein is CASSEAGTNMGTDTQYF.